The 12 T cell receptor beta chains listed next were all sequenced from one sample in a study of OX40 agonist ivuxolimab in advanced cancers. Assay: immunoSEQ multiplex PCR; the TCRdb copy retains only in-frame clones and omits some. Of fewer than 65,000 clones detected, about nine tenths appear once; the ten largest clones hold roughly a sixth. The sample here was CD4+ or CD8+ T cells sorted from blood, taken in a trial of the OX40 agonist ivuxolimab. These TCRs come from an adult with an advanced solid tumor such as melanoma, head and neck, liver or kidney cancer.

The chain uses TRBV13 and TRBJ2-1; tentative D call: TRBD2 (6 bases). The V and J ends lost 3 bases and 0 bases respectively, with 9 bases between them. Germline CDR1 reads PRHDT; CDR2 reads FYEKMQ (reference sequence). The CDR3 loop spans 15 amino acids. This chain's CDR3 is CASSFRGSSYNEQFF. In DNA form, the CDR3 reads TGTGCCAGCAGCTTCCGGGGGAGCTCCTACAATGAGCAGTTCTTC. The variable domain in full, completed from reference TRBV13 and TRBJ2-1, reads AAGVIQSPRHLIKEKRETATLKCYPIPRHDTVYWYQQGPGQDPQFLISFYEKMQSDKGSIPDRFSAQQFSDYHSELNMSSLELGDSALYFCASSFRGSSYNEQFFGPGTRLTVL.

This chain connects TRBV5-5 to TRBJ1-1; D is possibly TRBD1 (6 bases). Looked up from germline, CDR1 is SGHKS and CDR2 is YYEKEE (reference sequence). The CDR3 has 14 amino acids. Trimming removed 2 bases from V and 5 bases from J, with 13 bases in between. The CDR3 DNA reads TGTGCCAGCAGCTTCCAGGGGCGTGGAACTGAAGCTTTCTTT. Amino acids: CASSFQGRGTEAFF. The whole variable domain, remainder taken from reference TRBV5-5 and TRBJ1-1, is DAGVTQSPTHLIKTRGQQVTLRCSPISGHKSVSWYQQVLGQGPQFIFQYYEKEERGRGNFPDRFSARQFPNYSSELNVNALLLGDSALYLCASSFQGRGTEAFFGQGTRLTVV.

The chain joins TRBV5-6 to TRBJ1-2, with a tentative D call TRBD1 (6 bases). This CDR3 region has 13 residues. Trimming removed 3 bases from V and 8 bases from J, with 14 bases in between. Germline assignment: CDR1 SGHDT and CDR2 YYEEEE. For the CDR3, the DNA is TGTGCCAGCAGCTCAACCGATGACAGGGGCTACACCTTC. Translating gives CASSSTDDRGYTF.

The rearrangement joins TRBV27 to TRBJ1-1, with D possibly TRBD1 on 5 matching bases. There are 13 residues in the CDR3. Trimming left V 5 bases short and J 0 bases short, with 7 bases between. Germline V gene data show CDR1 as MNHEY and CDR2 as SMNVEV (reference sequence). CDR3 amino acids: CASSDSLNTEAFF. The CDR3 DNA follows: TGTGCCAGCAGTGACAGCCTGAACACTGAAGCTTTCTTT.

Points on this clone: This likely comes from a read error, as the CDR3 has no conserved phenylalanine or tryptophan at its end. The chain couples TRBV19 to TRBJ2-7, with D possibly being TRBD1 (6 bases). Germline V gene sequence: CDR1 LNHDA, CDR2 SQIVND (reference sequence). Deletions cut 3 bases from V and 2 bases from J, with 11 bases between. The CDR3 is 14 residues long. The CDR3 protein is CASSIYREPYEQYL. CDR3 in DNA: TGTGCCAGTAGTATCTACAGGGAGCCCTACGAGCAGTACCTC.

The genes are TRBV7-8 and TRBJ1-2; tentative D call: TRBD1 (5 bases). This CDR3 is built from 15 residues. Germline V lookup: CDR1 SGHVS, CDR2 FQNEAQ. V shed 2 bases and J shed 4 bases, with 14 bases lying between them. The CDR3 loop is CASSLISGVVYGYTF. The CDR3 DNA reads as TGTGCCAGCAGCTTAATATCGGGGGTTGTCTATGGCTACACCTTC.

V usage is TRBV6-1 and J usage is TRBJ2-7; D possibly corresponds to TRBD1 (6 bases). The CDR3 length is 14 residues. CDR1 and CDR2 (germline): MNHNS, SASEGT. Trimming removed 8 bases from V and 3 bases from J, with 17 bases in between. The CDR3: CASAWGKQGYEQYF. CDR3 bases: TGTGCCAGCGCCTGGGGTAAACAGGGCTACGAGCAGTACTTC.

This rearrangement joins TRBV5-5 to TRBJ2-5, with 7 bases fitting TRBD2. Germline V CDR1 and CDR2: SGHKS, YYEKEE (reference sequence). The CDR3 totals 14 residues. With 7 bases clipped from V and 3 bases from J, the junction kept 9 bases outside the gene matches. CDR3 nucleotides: TGTGCCAGCGACGAGACTAGCCTAAAAGAGACCCAGTACTTC. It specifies CASDETSLKETQYF.

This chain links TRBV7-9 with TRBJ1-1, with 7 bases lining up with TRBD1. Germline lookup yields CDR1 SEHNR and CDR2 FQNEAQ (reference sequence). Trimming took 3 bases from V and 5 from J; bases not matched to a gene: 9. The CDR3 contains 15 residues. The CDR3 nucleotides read TGTGCCAGCAGCTTCGACAGGGTATTGGGGACTGAAGCTTTCTTT. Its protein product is CASSFDRVLGTEAFF.

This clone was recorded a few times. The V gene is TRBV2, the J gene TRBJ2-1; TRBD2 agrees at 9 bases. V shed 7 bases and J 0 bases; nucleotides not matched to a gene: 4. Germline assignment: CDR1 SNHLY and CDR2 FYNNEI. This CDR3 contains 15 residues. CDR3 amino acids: CASTTSGSSYNEQFF. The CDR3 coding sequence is TGTGCCAGCACGACTAGCGGAAGCTCCTACAATGAGCAGTTCTTC.

The CDR3 DNA reads TGTGCCAGCCTCTTCCGGCGGGGGAGTGGGGAGACCCAGTACTTC. It translates to CASLFRRGSGETQYF. This chain connects TRBV28 to TRBJ2-5; 7 nucleotides align to TRBD2. Germline lookup yields CDR1 MDHEN and CDR2 SYDVKM. This CDR3 is built from 15 residues. J was trimmed by 5 bases and V by 8 bases; bases with no gene match: 14.

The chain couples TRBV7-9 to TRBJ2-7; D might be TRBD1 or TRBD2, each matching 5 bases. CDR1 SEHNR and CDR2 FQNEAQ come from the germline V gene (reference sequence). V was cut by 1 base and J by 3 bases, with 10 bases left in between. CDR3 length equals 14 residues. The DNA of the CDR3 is TGTGCCAGCAGCTTAGTGGGGGTGGACTACGAGCAGTACTTC. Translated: CASSLVGVDYEQYF.